This T cell receptor (beta chain) came from a study of beta chain features in type 1 diabetes. At the level of the study: Cell yields, gender and age were comparable in patients and healthy donors. All samples combined gave over 100 million sorted cells for examination. General observations from the study: Across all four CD4+ subsets, people with type 1 diabetes showed modestly shorter TCRB CDR3s.

This clone was counted between two and nine times. The antigen is not known. Since all of the isolated RNA was reverse transcribed, expressed TCRB transcripts were what got sequenced. The repertoire was sequenced with immunoSEQ multiplex PCR; TCRdb's copy has only in-frame clones and lacks some. In the table there are hundreds of thousands of clones, under 13% of which are singletons. Sequenced input: naive CD4+ T cells from blood. This sequence originates from a man aged 25-45 years with type 1 diabetes.

CDR3 sequence: CASSSAGHPNQPQHF. The DNA of the CDR3 is TGTGCCAGCAGTTCCGCCGGACACCCAAATCAGCCCCAGCATTTT. V is TRBV28 and J is TRBJ1-5; the D gene is possibly TRBD1 (5 bases). Germline V gene data show CDR1 as MDHEN and CDR2 as SYDVKM. The V gene lost 4 bases and the J gene lost 4 bases, with 14 bases spanning the gap. The CDR3 is 15 amino acids. Together with reference TRBV28 and TRBJ1-5, the CDR3 gives the full variable domain: DVKVTQSSRYLVKRTGEKVFLECVQDMDHENMFWYRQDPGLGLRLIYFSYDVKMKEKGDIPEGYSVSREKKERFSLILESASTNQTSMYLCASSSAGHPNQPQHFGDGTRLSIL.